This entry lists 14 T cell receptor beta chains sequenced from one sample in a study of identical twins (dated by TCRdb to the mid-2010s). Library preparation used 5' RACE. The listed sequencing device is Illumina HiSeq 2000. The public reads were reprocessed in TCRdb via fastp at Q25 and MiXCR, keeping in-frame beta chains. Rows with a matching CDR3 protein are joined into one entry that keeps the most common DNA and genes. The sample yields a few hundred thousand distinct CDR3 sequences; around a sixth were counted once. Around 12% of the sample is held by the ten biggest clonotypes. The source material was naive T cells sorted from blood. Explained via the paper, the cell subset or site label denotes: cells isolated with a human naive T-cell isolation kit. Every receptor here comes from a man between 50 and 59 years old in good health.

The chain carries TRBV30 and TRBJ2-7; no clear D. The CDR3 spans 12 residues. V was shortened by 2 bases and J by 2 bases, with 7 bases between the two germline ends. CDR1 is GTSNPN, CDR2 SVGIG, per germline (reference sequence). In DNA form, the CDR3 reads TGTGCCTGGAGTACTCTGACCTACGAGCAGTACTTC. It yields the protein CAWSTLTYEQYF.

This clonotype was observed a few times. This chain joins TRBV7-2 and TRBJ2-1; 13 positions match TRBD2. CDR1 is SGHTA, CDR2 FQGNSA, per germline. V lost 3 bases to trimming and J lost 4 bases; unmatched junction nucleotides: 3. The CDR3 extends over 16 amino acids. The CDR3 protein is CASSFGTSGIYNEQFF. The CDR3 bases are TGTGCCAGCAGCTTCGGGACTAGCGGGATATACAATGAGCAGTTCTTC.

This clonotype was found many times. CDR3 DNA: TGTGCCAGTAGTATAGCCGGGACAGGGGCCGACGAGCAGTACTTC. Its translation: CASSIAGTGADEQYF. This chain links TRBV19 with TRBJ2-7; 10 bases are shared with TRBD1. Germline V gene sequence: CDR1 LNHDA, CDR2 SQIVND (reference sequence). The CDR3 length is 15 residues. After removal of 1 base from V and 5 bases from J, the junction contained 5 bases not matched to a gene.

V usage is TRBV18 and J usage is TRBJ2-1; no firm D call. Germline V gene sequence: CDR1 KGHSH, CDR2 LQKENI. Trimming took off 9 bases at V and 4 bases at J, with 13 bases between the two ends. The CDR3 totals 13 residues. The CDR3 loop reads CASSGTDYNEQFF. CDR3 nucleotide sequence: TGTGCCAGTTCAGGTACCGATTACAATGAGCAGTTCTTC.

The sample holds a few counts of this clonotype. The chain recombines TRBV27 with TRBJ2-7, with TRBD2 identical over 7 bases. The CDR3 covers 15 residues. Germline CDR1 and CDR2: MNHEY and SMNVEV (reference sequence). With 6 bases clipped from V and 5 bases from J, the junction kept 13 bases outside the gene matches. The CDR3 loop is CASRERGLRVHEQYF. The CDR3 DNA sequence: TGTGCCAGCAGGGAAAGGGGACTACGGGTTCACGAGCAGTACTTC.

The V and J genes are TRBV11-2 and TRBJ2-1; 13 bases agree with TRBD2. Germline values: CDR1 SGHAT, CDR2 FQNNGV. J lost 0 bases, V lost 5 bases, and 10 bases had no gene match. The CDR3 consists of 19 residues. The CDR3: CASSAAGTSGASSYNEQFF. CDR3 bases: TGTGCCAGCAGCGCGGCCGGGACTAGCGGGGCTAGCTCCTACAATGAGCAGTTCTTC.

This clonotype has a count of ten or more. The rearrangement uses TRBV20-1 and TRBJ2-7, with a possible D match to TRBD2 (5 bases). The germline V gene has CDR1 DFQATT and CDR2 SNEGSKA (reference sequence). The V gene lost 3 bases and the J gene lost 1 base, with 13 bases spanning the gap. The length of the CDR3 is 14 residues. The CDR3 region has the DNA TGCAGTGCTAGCGTCAGCGGAATTTCCTACGAGCAGTACTTC. Amino acids: CSASVSGISYEQYF.

This clonotype occurred a few times. V usage is TRBV7-2 and J usage is TRBJ2-4; D is possibly TRBD2 (5 bases). V was pared by 2 bases and J by 5 bases, with 10 bases between. Germline CDR1 and CDR2: SGHTA and FQGNSA. There are 14 residues in the CDR3. This CDR3 is CASSLSSSENIQYF. The CDR3 DNA follows: TGTGCCAGCAGCTTATCTAGTAGCGAAAACATTCAGTACTTC.

The chain employs TRBV2 and TRBJ2-5; 8 bases align to TRBD2. V was pared by 6 bases and J by 5 bases, with 5 bases of the junction left unmatched. This CDR3 region has 13 residues. Germline loops: CDR1 SNHLY, CDR2 FYNNEI. The CDR3, as DNA: TGTGCCAGCAGGAGCGGGGGAAGGGAGACCCAGTACTTC. This gives the protein CASRSGGRETQYF. Based on the CDR3 plus reference TRBV2 and TRBJ2-5, the full variable domain is EPEVTQTPSHQVTQMGQEVILRCVPISNHLYFYWYRQILGQKVEFLVSFYNNEISEKSEIFDDQFSVERPDGSNFTLKIRSTKLEDSAMYFCASRSGGRETQYFGPGTRLLVL.

The sample holds many counts of this clonotype. The CDR3 DNA reads as TGCAGTGCTGAGGGGCCTAGCGGGGCCTACGAGCAGTACTTC. Encoded protein: CSAEGPSGAYEQYF. The chain couples TRBV20-1 to TRBJ2-7; TRBD2 aligns across 9 bases. This CDR3 has 14 residues. Unmatched junction bases numbered 7, after V lost 5 bases and J lost 2 bases. Looked up from germline, CDR1 is DFQATT and CDR2 is SNEGSKA (reference sequence).

For this clonotype: This may stem from a read error, because a much larger clone lies one nucleotide away. The CDR3 spells CASSFLSSGNTIYF. The CDR3 region has the DNA TGTGCCAGCAGTTTCTTGAGCTCTGGAAACACCATATATTTT. The V call is TRBV12-3 or TRBV12-4, the J call TRBJ1-3; D is unclear. V lost 3 bases and J 0 bases, leaving 6 bases between the germline ends. This CDR3 spans 14 amino acids.

The genes are TRBV5-6 and TRBJ1-1; tentative D call: TRBD1 (6 bases). Trimming removed 4 bases at V and 0 bases at J, with 13 bases between. The CDR3 runs 15 residues. Germline V gene lookup returns CDR1 SGHDT and CDR2 YYEEEE. CDR3 amino acids: CASSRTDRLNTEAFF. The CDR3 DNA sequence: TGTGCCAGCAGCCGGACGGACAGACTGAACACTGAAGCTTTCTTT.

Only a few counts were recorded for this clonotype. The chain joins TRBV9 to TRBJ2-5; 9 bases map to TRBD1. Germline assignment: CDR1 SGDLS and CDR2 YYNGEE. The CDR3 consists of 15 residues. Unmatched junction bases numbered 8, after V lost 2 bases and J lost 6 bases. The CDR3 DNA is TGTGCCAGCAGCGTGGGACAGGGAGATGGGAAGACCCAGTACTTC. It yields the protein CASSVGQGDGKTQYF. The full variable domain, completed using reference TRBV9 and TRBJ2-5, is DSGVTQTPKHLITATGQRVTLRCSPRSGDLSVYWYQQSLDQGLQFLIQYYNGEERAKGNILERFSAQQFPDLHSELNLSSLELGDSALYFCASSVGQGDGKTQYFGPGTRLLVL.

The table lists this clonotype with many counts. The chain is built from TRBV12-3 or TRBV12-4 and TRBJ2-5; 8 bases align to TRBD2. Trimming removed 3 bases from V and 5 bases from J; junction bases left unmatched: 5. CDR3 length: 14 residues. The CDR3: CASSFGGARETQYF. CDR3 bases: TGTGCCAGCAGTTTCGGGGGGGCGCGGGAGACCCAGTACTTC.